This TCR beta chain was captured by sequencing in a study of breast tumors, draining lymph nodes, adjacent tissues. This clonotype was seen ten or more times. Its antigen is currently unknown. TCRdb reprocessed the multiplex PCR reads with MiXCR, giving one entry per CDR3 protein. The sample contains 200,000 or so distinct CDR3 sequences, roughly 31% of which appear only once. Study-level points and caveats: Compared with basal-like, luminal-like tumors shared significantly more repertoire with nontumor tissue.

The CDR3 is 12 amino acids. The V end was cut by 7 bases, the J end by 5 bases, with 10 bases between. The germline gives CDR1 SNHLY, CDR2 FYNNEI. Axillary draining lymph nodes of breast cancer patients supplied the node samples. The material sequenced was axillary lymph node tissue. The J gene is TRBJ2-3, the V gene TRBV2; a possible D gene is TRBD1 (6 bases). The clonotype comes from a female donor with breast cancer. Some clones in this sample may be carry-over from other donors' samples. The CDR3 coding sequence is TGTGCCAGCAACACAGGGTTAGATACGCAGTATTTT. Encoded protein: CASNTGLDTQYF.